This T cell receptor (beta chain) was captured by sequencing in a study of T cells in Graves' hyperthyroidism and ophthalmopathy. With V trimmed by 6 bases and J by 0 bases, 5 bases remained unmatched. The CDR3 is 15 residues long. Amplified TCR beta CDR3 regions came from RNA transcripts. The HTBI set primed first-round TCR CDR3 RT-PCR. One entry per CDR3 protein, called by TCRdb with MiXCR from the multiplex PCR reads. The data contain hundreds of thousands of distinct CDR3 sequences, around a quarter of them seen just once; the ten biggest clones take up approximately 10%. This clonotype occurred many times.

This sequence was found in a woman aged 25 to 39 with Graves' ophthalmopathy. The material sequenced was blood. The chain links TRBV12-3 or TRBV12-4 to TRBJ1-5, with 7 bases identical to TRBD1. DNA of the CDR3: TGTGCCAGCAGGGGGGACAGCCATAGCAATCAGCCCCAGCATTTT. Translated, it gives CASRGDSHSNQPQHF.